This passage covers 5 T cell receptor beta chains from one sample sequenced in a study of blood T cell repertoires in COVID-19. Clones were read by immunoSEQ multiplex PCR, and TCRdb kept only the in-frame ones, dropping some. The sample yields nearly 350,000 clones, around nine tenths seen once. Source material: peripheral blood. These receptors all come from a woman between 18 and 30 years old who had recovered from COVID-19.

This rearrangement joins TRBV5-8 to TRBJ2-3; 7 bases are shared with TRBD2. The length of the CDR3 is 15 residues. With V trimmed by 2 bases and J by 3 bases, 6 bases remained unmatched. Germline-derived CDR1 and CDR2 are SGHTS and YDEGEE. CDR3 in amino acids: CASSFGGGRTDTQYF. In nucleotides, the CDR3 is TGTGCCAGCAGCTTTGGTGGCGGGAGAACAGATACGCAGTATTTT.

This chain joins TRBV5-4 and TRBJ1-2; a possible D gene is TRBD1 (5 bases). Germline assignment: CDR1 SGHNT and CDR2 YYREEE (reference sequence). CDR3 length: 16 residues. With 5 bases removed from V and 5 bases from J, the gap between germline ends came to 22 bases. Here the CDR3 DNA reads TGTGCCAGCAGGACACAGGTTGGGTGGGTGCCGTATGGCTACACCTTC. It is translated as CASRTQVGWVPYGYTF.

The gene calls are TRBV11-2 and TRBJ2-3, with 9 positions matching TRBD2. Germline CDR1 is SGHAT and CDR2 is FQNNGV. V shed 4 bases and J 5 bases; nucleotides not matched to a gene: 7. This CDR3 is 15 amino acids long. CDR3: CASSSWREGQDTQYF. CDR3 sequence (DNA): TGTGCCAGCAGCTCCTGGCGGGAGGGCCAAGATACGCAGTATTTT.

The chain has TRBV11-2 and TRBJ2-2, with 7 bases matching TRBD1. The germline V gene encodes CDR1 SGHAT and CDR2 FQNNGV. The J segment lost 7 bases and the V segment lost 2 bases, leaving 7 bases of the junction unmatched. The CDR3 loop spans 15 amino acids. Here the CDR3 reads CASSLNRGNFGELFF. The CDR3 DNA is TGTGCCAGCAGCTTAAACAGGGGCAATTTCGGGGAGCTGTTTTTT.

V usage is TRBV10-3 and J usage is TRBJ2-3; tentative D call: TRBD2 (6 bases). The V end lost 6 bases, the J end lost 0 bases, and 10 bases lay between the germline ends. The germline V gene has CDR1 ENHRY and CDR2 SYGVKD. The CDR3 is 14 residues long. This CDR3 is CAIRSSDSTDTQYF. The CDR3 DNA reads as TGTGCCATCAGATCTAGCGATAGCACAGATACGCAGTATTTT.